A selection of T cell receptor beta chains follows, all from one sample in a study of T-cell memory formation after mild COVID-19. TCRdb called the 5' RACE reads again in MiXCR, with one record for every CDR3 protein. The sample lists 300,000 to 400,000 distinct CDR3 sequences; about 13% were seen once. Sequencing was carried out using PBMCs or a T cell subset sorted from them (not recorded which). These receptors all come from a man aged 18 to 35 who had mild COVID-19 (a few samples of this study predate the infection). Cell type and time point are not known. CDR3s include the opening cysteine and the closing phenylalanine or tryptophan. D genes are given only for firm matches. For some rows the clone size is stated as once, few or many, or as a class when expanded; others skip it.

TRBJ2-2,TRBD1,few,TRBV18,CASSLRTGGNTGELFF,TGTGCCAGCTCACTTCGGACAGGGGGCAACACCGGGGAGCTGTTTTTT
TRBJ1-4,-,-,TRBV10-3,CAISESNQVNEKLFF,TGTGCCATCAGTGAGTCGAACCAGGTTAATGAAAAACTGTTTTTT
TRBJ2-7,TRBD1,-,TRBV27,CASSFVAGGGYEQYF,TGTGCCAGCAGTTTTGTGGCAGGGGGTGGGTACGAGCAGTACTTC
TRBJ1-5,-,-,TRBV27,CASSLTQGRNQPQHF,TGTGCCAGCAGTTTAACGCAGGGGCGCAATCAGCCCCAGCATTTT
TRBJ2-5,TRBD1,-,TRBV2,CASSAHQGAWETQYF,TGTGCCAGCAGTGCCCATCAGGGGGCTTGGGAGACCCAGTACTTC
TRBJ1-1,-,few,TRBV3-1,CASSQDVRGTEAFF,TGTGCCAGCAGCCAAGATGTCCGGGGCACTGAAGCTTTCTTT
TRBJ1-1,TRBD1,few,TRBV7-8,CASSLFGTENTEAFF,TGTGCCAGCAGCTTATTTGGGACAGAGAACACTGAAGCTTTCTTT
TRBJ2-3,-,-,TRBV19,CASSSREGTDTQYF,TGTGCCAGTAGTTCCAGGGAAGGCACAGATACGCAGTATTTT
TRBJ2-7,TRBD2,many,TRBV7-3,CASSPGSGGSYEQYF,TGTGCCAGCAGCCCAGGTTCGGGGGGCTCCTACGAGCAGTACTTC
TRBJ1-2,-,-,TRBV4-3,CASSQVAILDYGYTF,TGCGCCAGCAGCCAGGTTGCGATTCTAGACTATGGCTACACCTTC